The 14 T cell receptor beta chains below all came from one sample that was sequenced in a study of blood T cell repertoires in COVID-19. Profiled with immunoSEQ multiplex PCR; TCRdb holds only in-frame clones, not every one. The sample carries 250,000 to 300,000 clones, roughly 80% recorded once. The source material was peripheral blood. All receptors derive from a man aged 55 to 70 who had recovered from COVID-19.

The rearrangement uses TRBV2 and TRBJ2-7, with D tentatively TRBD1 (7 bases). The germline V gene has CDR1 SNHLY and CDR2 FYNNEI. Trimming removed 2 bases at V and 6 bases at J, with 14 bases between. The CDR3 consists of 14 residues. The CDR3 DNA follows: TGTGCCAGCAGTGAATTGTCAGGGGGGCGCGAGCAGTACTTC. The encoded protein is CASSELSGGREQYF.

The J gene is TRBJ2-5, the V gene TRBV12-3 or TRBV12-4, with D possibly matching TRBD2 (6 bases). V dropped 5 bases and J dropped 7 bases, with 14 bases sitting between them. This CDR3 contains 13 residues. CDR3 nucleotide sequence: TGTGCCAGCAGTCCACTGGCCGGGGGGACCCAGTACTTC. Protein sequence: CASSPLAGGTQYF.

The chain links TRBV6-5 to TRBJ1-1, with a weak D call TRBD1 (6 bases). Trimming took off 6 bases at V and 4 bases at J, with 9 bases between the two ends. Germline CDR1 MNHEY, CDR2 SVGAGI. This CDR3 region has 12 residues. This CDR3 reads CASRQGGTEAFF. In nucleotides, the CDR3 is TGTGCCAGCAGGCAAGGGGGCACTGAAGCTTTCTTT.

CDR3 protein: CAISDPGAANTEAFF. In DNA, the CDR3 is TGTGCCATCAGTGACCCAGGGGCCGCGAACACTGAAGCTTTCTTT. The chain combines TRBV10-3 with TRBJ1-1, with D tentatively TRBD1 (6 bases). Trimming left V 3 bases short and J 1 base short, with 12 bases between. The CDR3 extends over 15 amino acids. Per the germline V gene, CDR1 is ENHRY and CDR2 is SYGVKD.

V and J are TRBV10-1 and TRBJ2-3, with 10 bases fitting TRBD1. Looked up from germline, CDR1 is WNHNN and CDR2 is SYGVQD (reference sequence). V lost 6 bases and J lost 0; bases outside the gene matches: 3. CDR3 size: 15 residues. The CDR3 sequence is CASSGTGESTDTQYF. The CDR3 DNA sequence: TGCGCCAGCAGCGGGACAGGGGAGAGCACAGATACGCAGTATTTT.

V and J are TRBV7-9 and TRBJ1-2; 7 positions agree with TRBD1. The length of the CDR3 is 17 residues. With 4 bases clipped from V and 0 bases from J, the junction kept 11 bases outside the gene matches. Germline V gene sequence: CDR1 SEHNR, CDR2 FQNEAQ (reference sequence). CDR3 in amino acids: CASSSPPGQVANYGYTF. The DNA for the CDR3 is TGTGCCAGCAGCTCCCCCCCCGGACAGGTAGCTAACTATGGCTACACCTTC.

V gene TRBV4-1 combines with J gene TRBJ1-3; D gene unclear. Germline lookup yields CDR1 MGHRA and CDR2 YSYEKL. The V and J ends lost 4 bases and 0 bases respectively, with 16 bases between them. This CDR3 contains 17 residues. The DNA of the CDR3 is TGCGCCAGCAGCCGGAGCGCTGTAGCAGACTCTGGAAACACCATATATTTT. Its translation is CASSRSAVADSGNTIYF.

The sample holds a few counts of this clone. This rearrangement joins TRBV7-8 to TRBJ2-2, with a weak D call TRBD2 (5 bases). The CDR3 runs 15 residues. From germline, CDR1 is SGHVS and CDR2 FQNEAQ. V lost 3 bases and J 4 bases, leaving 12 bases between the germline ends. CDR3 nucleotide sequence: TGTGCCAGCAGCTTGGGAGCCTCGGGCACCGGGGAGCTGTTTTTT. It is translated as CASSLGASGTGELFF.

The V call is TRBV6-5, the J call TRBJ2-3; perhaps TRBD1 as D (6 bases). The CDR3 runs to 12 residues. The V gene lost 8 bases and the J gene lost 7 bases, with 13 bases spanning the gap. Looked up from germline, CDR1 is MNHEY and CDR2 is SVGAGI. CDR3 sequence (DNA): TGTGCCAGCGAAACAGGGTGGAATACGCAGTATTTT. This gives the protein CASETGWNTQYF.

This sequence joins TRBV19 and TRBJ2-2, with D possibly being TRBD1 (6 bases). With 7 bases removed from V and 4 bases from J, the gap between germline ends came to 16 bases. Looked up from germline, CDR1 is LNHDA and CDR2 is SQIVND (reference sequence). This CDR3 contains 15 residues. The CDR3 reads CASISRGVGTGELFF. DNA for the CDR3: TGTGCCAGTATCTCCAGGGGCGTGGGCACCGGGGAGCTGTTTTTT.

CDR3 in DNA: TGTGCCAGCAGCTTGGTCGGAGTGAACACTGAAGCTTTCTTT. Protein: CASSLVGVNTEAFF. V and J are TRBV5-4 and TRBJ1-1; D gene uncertain. Trimming shortened V by 0 bases and J by 0 bases, and 6 bases separated the two germline ends. The germline V gene encodes CDR1 SGHNT and CDR2 YYREEE (reference sequence). The CDR3 sequence is 14 residues long.

DNA for the CDR3: TGTGCTAGTGGTTTGCTAACTGAGACCCAGTACTTC. Translating gives CASGLLTETQYF. The chain recombines TRBV12-5 with TRBJ2-5; unclear D gene. The germline V and J ends were trimmed by 2 bases and 5 bases, with 6 bases remaining between them. The germline CDR1 and CDR2 sequences are LGHNT and FRNRAP. CDR3 length equals 12 residues.

This clone was counted ten times or more. J is TRBJ2-2 and V is TRBV19; 12 nucleotides align to TRBD2. This CDR3 spans 14 amino acids. From germline, CDR1 is LNHDA and CDR2 SQIVND (reference sequence). V shed 6 bases and J 5 bases; nucleotides not matched to a gene: 1. The CDR3 here is CASRTSGSTGELFF. The CDR3 DNA reads TGTGCCAGTAGGACTAGCGGGAGTACCGGGGAGCTGTTTTTT.

The chain carries TRBV19 and TRBJ1-2; D is possibly TRBD1 (5 bases). The CDR3 extends over 13 amino acids. With 5 bases removed from V and 4 bases from J, the gap between germline ends came to 11 bases. Looked up from germline, CDR1 is LNHDA and CDR2 is SQIVND (reference sequence). CDR3 DNA: TGTGCCAGTAGTGTTGGGGGAGGCTATGGCTACACCTTC. Amino acid sequence: CASSVGGGYGYTF.